The TCR beta chain under discussion was sequenced for a study of T-cell memory formation after mild COVID-19 (dated by TCRdb to about 2021). Broadly, across the study: TCR sequence clusters from the two donors were found to be largely donor specific. The cohort comprised two young, previously healthy adult volunteers, one female and one male. In two donors, T-cell clones that expanded and contracted after mild COVID-19 were followed by sequencing TCRalpha and TCRbeta repertoires longitudinally. General findings and caveats noted by the study authors: Some responding clones were detected in pre-infection memory, suggesting pre-existing cross-reactive memory T cells joined the SARS-CoV-2 response. Contracting CD4+ clones were located mainly in the CM and EM memory subsets, whereas CD8+ clones were found to be enriched in EMRA. Clones that contracted from day 15 to 85 showed balanced CD4/CD8 phenotypes, whereas a second wave of clones that expanded from day 15 to 37 leaned towards CD4+. SARS-CoV-2 specificity was not confirmed for the second-wave clones peaking on day 37. The study covered only two mild cases, and larger cohorts including severe cases with pre-infection samples were considered necessary.

About this clonotype itself: Its antigen has not been determined. Base qualities were left out, and no much larger clone turns up one base away.

The listed sequencing device is Illumina NovaSeq 6000. Using 5'RACE with constant-segment primers, TCRalpha and TCRbeta cDNA libraries were constructed, with sample barcodes and unique molecular identifiers added in the process. RNA was extracted from every sample with Trizol reagent. Libraries were amplified in two PCR steps, with a second sample barcode and Illumina TruSeq adapters added in the second step. Sequencing of the libraries was done on an Illumina NovaSeq, producing 2 x 150 bp paired-end reads. The study's own analysis went as follows. Reads were demultiplexed and collapsed into UMI-guided consensus sequences with migec v1.2.7. With mixcr v2.1.11, UMI consensuses were aligned to TRA and TRB V and J templates and assembled into clonotypes. A clonotype was counted as expanded or contracted only when both edgeR and NoisET called the clonotype significant, with the noise models trained on biological replicates. For edgeR calls, a false discovery rate-adjusted p below 0.01 and a log2 fold-change threshold of 1 were applied. PCA with hierarchical clustering of max-normalized trajectories of the 1000 most abundant clonotypes was used as exploratory dynamics analysis. Separately sequenced CD4+ and CD8+ repertoires were used to assign a CD4 or CD8 phenotype to each responding clone. The public reads were reanalyzed by TCRdb: fastp trimming at Q25, MiXCR alignment, in-frame beta chains only. One record per CDR3 amino acid sequence lists the most common genes and DNA. TCRdb, not the original authors, processed these V and J calls. Recorded for this sample are around 180,000 distinct CDR3 sequences; approximately 18% of them occurred a single time. Of the sample, under 4.5% falls within the top ten clones.

Ficoll-Paque density gradient centrifugation was the method used to isolate PBMCs. CDR1 DFQATT and CDR2 SNEGSKA were looked up in the germline V gene (reference sequence). From the cysteine up to the phenylalanine, the CDR3 has a length of 13 residues. CDR3 DNA only is kept here, 39 bases in frame from base 1. A distance of 6 bases separates the germline ends of V and J, which lose 2 bases and 0 bases respectively. Sequenced: PBMCs or a T cell subset sorted from them (not recorded which). The chain couples TRBV20-1 to TRBJ2-3, with the D gene uncertain. The origin of this receptor is a man in his late teens or twenties who had mild COVID-19 (a few samples of this study predate the infection). The sample titles of this study are shuffled in the database, so cell type and time point are left out; the donor was told from shared clones. The CDR3 region has the sequence CSARISSTDTQYF. Here is the DNA: TGCAGTGCTAGAATCAGTAGCACAGATACGCAGTATTTT.